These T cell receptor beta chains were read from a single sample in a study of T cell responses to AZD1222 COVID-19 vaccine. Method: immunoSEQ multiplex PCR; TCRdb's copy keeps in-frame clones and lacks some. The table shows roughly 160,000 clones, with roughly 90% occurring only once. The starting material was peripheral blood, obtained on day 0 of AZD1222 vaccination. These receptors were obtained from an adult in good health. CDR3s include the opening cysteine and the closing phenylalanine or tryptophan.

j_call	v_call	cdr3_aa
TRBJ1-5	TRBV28	CASSLSGRAGEPQHF
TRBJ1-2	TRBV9	CASSPRTGGDYGYTF
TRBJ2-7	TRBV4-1	CASSQDGAGGVKDEQYF
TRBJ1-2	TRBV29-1	CSVDSSWGYTF
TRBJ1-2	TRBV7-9	CASSLDPGRRGYTF
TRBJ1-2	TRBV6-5	CASSYSLREGYTF
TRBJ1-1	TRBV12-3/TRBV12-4	CASERGTNTEAFF
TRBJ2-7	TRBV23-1	CASSPRTWSYEQYF
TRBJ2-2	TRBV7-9	CASSLDNTGELFF
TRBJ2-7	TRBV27	CASSRDRGKGEQYF
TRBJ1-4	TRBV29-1	CSISHNEKLFF
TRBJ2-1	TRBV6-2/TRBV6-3	CASSYSGGPYNEQFF
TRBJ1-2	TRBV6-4	CASSDSAGAFGYTF
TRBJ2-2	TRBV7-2	CASSPRLAGALTGELFF
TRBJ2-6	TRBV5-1	CASSTGPSGANVLTF
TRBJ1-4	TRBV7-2	CASSLLPTNEKLFF